The 16 T cell receptor beta chains listed next were all sequenced from one sample in a study of T-cell reconstitution after alpha-beta-depleted transplantation in children. Preparing the TCRbeta library involved the use of unique molecular identifiers. TCRdb re-called the PCR reads through MiXCR, storing one row per CDR3 protein. Among about 190,000 distinct CDR3 sequences listed, about 6.4% were seen once. Source: PBMCs from the stem cell graft donor, taken from the stem cell graft. These receptors originate from a human donor who donated a stem cell graft to a child with Wiskott-Aldrich syndrome.

In its sample, this clonotype was seen many times. V and J are TRBV7-9 and TRBJ2-3, with TRBD1 identical over 7 bases. This CDR3 is built from 16 residues. J was trimmed by 2 bases and V by 5 bases; bases with no gene match: 10. Germline CDR1 reads SEHNR; CDR2 reads FQNEAQ (reference sequence). The CDR3 sequence is CASSPTGEPNTDTQYF. CDR3 bases: TGTGCCAGCAGCCCCACAGGGGAGCCTAACACAGATACGCAGTATTTT.

This clonotype was seen at least ten times. The chain uses TRBV12-3 or TRBV12-4 and TRBJ1-2; no clear D. Trimming took 5 bases from V and 7 from J, leaving 14 bases between them. The CDR3 length is 13 residues. The CDR3 DNA reads as TGTGCCAGCAGTATAGAGTCCACAGTTGGCTACACCTTC. It is translated as CASSIESTVGYTF.

In this sample, this clonotype turned up many times. This chain uses TRBV6-5 with TRBJ2-7; D unclear. V lost 4 bases and J lost 0, with 10 bases in between. CDR1 MNHEY and CDR2 SVGAGI come from the germline V gene. This CDR3 has 14 amino acids. The CDR3 loop is CASSFGTFSYEQYF. The CDR3 DNA follows: TGTGCCAGCAGTTTCGGAACCTTCTCCTACGAGCAGTACTTC.

This clonotype was observed many times. This chain uses TRBV10-3 with TRBJ2-1; the D gene is possibly TRBD2 (6 bases). The CDR3 sequence is 15 residues long. Per the germline V gene, CDR1 is ENHRY and CDR2 is SYGVKD. The V and J ends lost 8 bases and 8 bases respectively, with 22 bases between them. The CDR3, as DNA: TGTGCCATCCGCGGGGATGGGTCTAGCATCGATGAGCAGTTCTTC. The encoded protein is CAIRGDGSSIDEQFF.

At least ten counts were recorded for this clonotype. The V and J genes are TRBV13 and TRBJ1-3; 8 bases line up with TRBD1. Germline trimming cut 5 bases from V and 0 bases from J; bases unmatched to any gene: 9. The germline CDR1 and CDR2 sequences are PRHDT and FYEKMQ (reference sequence). The CDR3 is 17 amino acids. The CDR3: CASSTLDRASSGNTIYF. The CDR3 DNA is TGTGCCAGCAGCACGTTGGACAGGGCGAGCTCTGGAAACACCATATATTTT. Filled out from reference TRBV13 and TRBJ1-3, the complete variable domain reads AAGVIQSPRHLIKEKRETATLKCYPIPRHDTVYWYQQGPGQDPQFLISFYEKMQSDKGSIPDRFSAQQFSDYHSELNMSSLELGDSALYFCASSTLDRASSGNTIYFGEGSWLTVV.

This clonotype was seen a few times. The chain combines TRBV29-1 with TRBJ2-1, with 8 bases identical to TRBD2. Germline assignment: CDR1 SQVTM and CDR2 ANQGSEA. The V segment lost 5 bases and the J segment 6 bases; nucleotides outside the gene matches: 15. The CDR3 length is 16 residues. The CDR3: CSVKPPGSGISNEQFF. In DNA, the CDR3 is TGCAGCGTTAAACCCCCTGGTAGCGGGATTAGCAATGAGCAGTTCTTC.

At least ten counts were recorded for this clonotype. The V and J genes are TRBV5-1 and TRBJ2-5; unclear D gene. Germline lookup yields CDR1 SGHRS and CDR2 YFSETQ. Trimming took off 2 bases at V and 3 bases at J, with 8 bases between the two ends. This CDR3 comprises 13 residues. The CDR3 coding sequence is TGCGCCAGCAGCTTCCCCGGCGAAGAGACCCAGTACTTC. The encoded protein is CASSFPGEETQYF.

This clonotype appeared many times. The chain recombines TRBV7-9 with TRBJ1-4; TRBD1 might be the D (6 bases). The CDR3 consists of 13 residues. With 8 bases removed from V and 8 bases from J, the gap between germline ends came to 15 bases. Germline CDR1 reads SEHNR; CDR2 reads FQNEAQ (reference sequence). The chain's CDR3 is CASARGDGEKLFF. CDR3 coding DNA: TGTGCCAGCGCAAGGGGGGATGGCGAAAAACTGTTTTTT.

This clonotype was found many times. The rearrangement uses TRBV11-2 and TRBJ2-7, with D unresolved. Trimming stripped 5 bases from V and 3 bases from J, with 17 bases between. Germline assignment: CDR1 SGHAT and CDR2 FQNNGV. This CDR3 contains 15 residues. The CDR3 DNA follows: TGTGCCAGCAGCCGAAATCCGGACCGAGGCTACGAGCAGTACTTC. Translated: CASSRNPDRGYEQYF.

In this sample, this clonotype turned up many times. This chain connects TRBV2 to TRBJ2-1, with D unresolved. Trimming took off 11 bases at V and 10 bases at J, with 9 bases between the two ends. The length of the CDR3 is 9 residues. Looked up from germline, CDR1 is SNHLY and CDR2 is FYNNEI. CDR3 sequence (DNA): TGTGCCCAAACTTACGAGCAGTTCTTC. Its translation: CAQTYEQFF.

In its sample, this clonotype was seen many times. The V gene is TRBV12-3 or TRBV12-4, the J gene TRBJ2-3, with 7 nucleotides matching TRBD1. This CDR3 is built from 16 residues. J gave up 1 base and V 7 bases, and 11 bases lay outside the gene matches. CDR3 sequence (DNA): TGTGCCAGCATAAGATTAACAGGGGTGGGCACAGATACGCAGTATTTT. Its translation is CASIRLTGVGTDTQYF.

This chain uses TRBV28 with TRBJ2-1; 13 bases map to TRBD2. CDR3 size: 14 residues. With V trimmed by 5 bases and J by 9 bases, 4 bases remained unmatched. The germline V gene has CDR1 MDHEN and CDR2 SYDVKM. The CDR3 bases are TGTGCCAGCAGTGCCGGACTAGCGGGGGTTGAGCAGTTCTTC. It translates to CASSAGLAGVEQFF. The full variable domain, completed using reference TRBV28 and TRBJ2-1, is DVKVTQSSRYLVKRTGEKVFLECVQDMDHENMFWYRQDPGLGLRLIYFSYDVKMKEKGDIPEGYSVSREKKERFSLILESASTNQTSMYLCASSAGLAGVEQFFGPGTRLTVL.

This clonotype was recorded at least ten times. The chain joins TRBV6-6 to TRBJ2-7; D is unresolved. CDR3 length equals 13 residues. Germline V gene sequence: CDR1 MNHNY, CDR2 SVGAGI (reference sequence). The V and J ends lost 5 bases and 6 bases respectively, with 14 bases between them. As DNA, the CDR3 is TGTGCCAGCAGTAACCAGAGAGCTACCGAGCAGTACTTC. As protein: CASSNQRATEQYF.

This clonotype was picked up many times. The chain joins TRBV4-3 to TRBJ2-7; D may correspond to TRBD1 or TRBD2 (5 bases each). Germline V gene data show CDR1 as LGHNA and CDR2 as YSLEER. Deletions cut 3 bases from V and 1 base from J, with 7 bases between. The CDR3 is made up of 13 amino acids. For the CDR3, the DNA is TGCGCCAGCAGCCAGGGACCGTCCTACGAGCAGTACTTC. It encodes CASSQGPSYEQYF.

This clonotype has a count of ten or more. The rearrangement joins TRBV20-1 to TRBJ2-1; the D gene is possibly TRBD2 (7 bases). CDR3 length: 14 amino acids. V was clipped by 6 bases and J by 8 bases, with 20 bases between them. Germline V CDR1 and CDR2: DFQATT, SNEGSKA (reference sequence). The CDR3 protein is CSAIFGGGSDEQFF. CDR3 nucleotides: TGCAGTGCCATTTTTGGCGGGGGCTCCGATGAGCAGTTCTTC.

The chain carries TRBV5-1 and TRBJ2-5; 8 bases line up with TRBD1. The junction had 3 bases not matched to a gene; V was cut back by 4 bases and J by 1 base. This CDR3 contains 14 residues. In germline, CDR1 is SGHRS, CDR2 YFSETQ. CDR3 in DNA: TGCGCCAGCAGCACCACAGGGGGCCAAGAGACCCAGTACTTC. Translating it yields CASSTTGGQETQYF.